This TCR beta chain was recorded in a study of response to subunit inactivated influenza vaccine (dated by TCRdb to 2016 to 2019). Regarding the research as a whole: The study used deep quantitative T cell receptor repertoire profiling to track responses to a trivalent subunit inactivated influenza vaccine.

This clonotype was seen more than once but under ten times. The antigen it recognizes is unknown. No base quality values were provided; no much bigger clone lies one nucleotide off. V is cut back by 5 bases and J by 3 bases, with 10 bases in the junction unmatched. From the cysteine through the phenylalanine, the CDR3 covers 17 amino acids. Left in the record is the CDR3 DNA by itself, 51 bases read in frame from the first base. CDR1 and CDR2 were assigned from the germline V gene as SGHTA and FQGNSA. Overall results and qualifications from the work: The authors suggested that each seasonal influenza vaccination may recruit only a limited number of new T cells.

Receptor amplification or capture employed RT-PCR. Sequencing instrument: Illumina HiSeq 2500. TCRdb cleaned the public reads at Q25 with fastp, built clones with MiXCR and kept in-frame beta chains. Records with the same CDR3 protein are collapsed into one entry carrying the most frequent genes and DNA. Here the sample has about 780,000 distinct CDR3 sequences; roughly 18% occur a single time. Of the sample, around 9.9% is held by the ten largest clones. The V and J genes are TRBV7-2 and TRBJ2-2; 9 junctional bases match TRBD2. The sample in question was PBMCs from blood, obtained about 5 days after vaccination. The sequence came from a man in his fifties who received an inactivated influenza vaccine. Donor details come from another sample of the same person, matched by shared clones. The CDR3 region: CASSRRQREVHTGELFF. The DNA sequence is given as TGTGCCAGCAGCCGACGTCAGCGGGAGGTGCACACCGGGGAGCTGTTTTTT. The CDR3 plus the reference TRBV7-2 and TRBJ2-2 genes for the other parts give the full variable domain: GAGVSQSPSNKVTEKGKDVELRCDPISGHTALYWYRQSLGQGLEFLIYFQGNSAPDKSGLPSDRFSAERTGGSVSTLTIQRTQQEDSAVYLCASSRRQREVHTGELFFGEGSRLTVL.